There are a few counts of the clone carrying this T cell receptor gamma chain. The antigen remains undetermined. The translation of this DNA and the TCRdb protein of a much larger clone differ at residue 13, probably owing to a read error; the protein shown here is translated from the DNA. The data belong to a study of γδ T cells in repeated Plasmodium falciparum infection. Overall study: Age- and gender-matched Australian children served as comparison for malaria-exposed Malian children.

Vgamma9/Vdelta2+ and Vdelta2-negative gammadelta T cells were flow-sorted from PBMC for bulk sequencing. Germline CDR1 reads GITISATS; CDR2 reads ISYDGTV (reference sequence). This CDR3 has 16 amino acids. TCRdb reanalyzed the multiplex PCR reads using CATT. The sample yields some 13,000 gamma-chain clones, under 2% seen once. Study outcomes and limitations: Malian donors came from one small rural village, predominantly one ethnic group. Vdelta2-negative gammadelta repertoires appeared less diverse and less shared in Malian than Australian children.

The receptor's source is a pool of human donors (malaria-infected and uninfected, not separated). V is TRGV9 and J is TRGJP. The J gene comes from matching the DNA to germline here; TCRdb lacks it. The sequenced sample was gamma-delta T cells from blood. In nucleotides, the CDR3 is TGTGCCTTGTGGGAGGTTACGGAGTTGGGCAAAAAAACCAAGGTATTT. Translated: CALWEVTELGKKTKVF.